These T cell receptor beta chains were read from a single sample in a study of blood T cell repertoires in COVID-19. Using immunoSEQ multiplex PCR, the repertoire was profiled, and TCRdb retains in-frame clones only, with some absent. The table lists some 100,000 clones, 85% to 95% of them singletons. The sequenced material came from peripheral blood. The origin of the receptors is a woman aged 55 to 70 with active COVID-19. CDR3s include the opening cysteine and the closing phenylalanine or tryptophan. D genes are given only for firm matches. Some rows mark clone size as missing; the rest say once, few, many or name a class of expanded clone.

V: TRBV9
J: TRBJ2-2
D: TRBD1
length: 15
size: -
DNA: TGTGCCAGCAGCGCCGGGACAGCAAACACCGGGGAGCTGTTTTTT
CDR3: CASSAGTANTGELFF

V: TRBV24-1
J: TRBJ2-1
D: -
length: 13
size: -
DNA: TGTGCCACCAGTGATTCGGGGATCCTAGGCCCGTTCTTC
CDR3: CATSDSGILGPFF

V: TRBV3-1/TRBV3-2
J: TRBJ2-4
D: -
length: 14
size: -
DNA: TGTGCCAGCAGCCACGGTCTAGCCAAAAACATTCAGTACTTC
CDR3: CASSHGLAKNIQYF

V: TRBV2
J: TRBJ2-2
D: TRBD2
length: 14
size: -
DNA: TGTGCCAGCAGTCTAGCGGGGGGATGGGGGGAGCTGTTTTTT
CDR3: CASSLAGGWGELFF

V: TRBV6-2/TRBV6-3
J: TRBJ1-1
D: TRBD1
length: 14
size: few
DNA: TGTGCCAGCAGTCAGATACAGGGGGCCAGTGTTGCTTTCTTT
CDR3: CASSQIQGASVAFF

V: TRBV2
J: TRBJ1-2
D: -
length: 12
size: -
DNA: TGTGCCAGCAAGGAGATTACGGATGGCTACACCTTC
CDR3: CASKEITDGYTF

V: TRBV19
J: TRBJ1-6
D: -
length: 14
size: -
DNA: TGTGCCAGTAGAGGGGGTTCCTATAATTCACCCCTCCACTTT
CDR3: CASRGGSYNSPLHF

V: TRBV4-3
J: TRBJ1-4
D: -
length: 14
size: -
DNA: TGCGCCAGCAGCCCGGGACAAATTAATGAAAAACTGTTTTTT
CDR3: CASSPGQINEKLFF

V: TRBV15
J: TRBJ1-2
D: -
length: 12
size: -
DNA: TGTGCCACCAGCAGAGATCGGCGGGGCTACACCTTC
CDR3: CATSRDRRGYTF

V: TRBV30
J: TRBJ1-6
D: TRBD1
length: 13
size: -
DNA: TGTGCCTGGTCCGGGACAGATAATTCACCCCTCCACTTT
CDR3: CAWSGTDNSPLHF

V: TRBV9
J: TRBJ2-3
D: TRBD1
length: 17
size: -
DNA: TGTGCCAGCAGCCCCCGGGACAGGGTATATAGCACAGATACGCAGTATTTT
CDR3: CASSPRDRVYSTDTQYF

V: TRBV28
J: TRBJ1-4
D: -
length: 15
size: -
DNA: TGTGCCAGCAGTTCCTCCCTTGCAACTAATGAAAAACTGTTTTTT
CDR3: CASSSSLATNEKLFF

V: TRBV6-5
J: TRBJ2-3
D: -
length: 16
size: -
DNA: TGTGCCAGCAGTTACTCGAATCACAGGTACACAGATACGCAGTATTTT
CDR3: CASSYSNHRYTDTQYF

V: TRBV24-1
J: TRBJ2-5
D: TRBD1
length: 16
size: -
DNA: TGTGCCACCAGTGGGACCGACAGGGGCGGTGTAGAGACCCAGTACTTC
CDR3: CATSGTDRGGVETQYF

V: TRBV30
J: TRBJ1-2
D: -
length: 13
size: -
DNA: TGTGCCTGGAGAAGGCAGGGGATTTATGGCTACACCTTC
CDR3: CAWRRQGIYGYTF

V: TRBV11-3
J: TRBJ2-3
D: -
length: 15
size: -
DNA: TGTGCCAGCAGCTTGAGGGCTAGCTGGGCGGATACGCAGTATTTT
CDR3: CASSLRASWADTQYF

V: TRBV5-4
J: TRBJ2-5
D: TRBD2
length: 13
size: -
DNA: TGTGCCAGCAGCCTTAGCGGGCAAGAGACCCAGTACTTC
CDR3: CASSLSGQETQYF

V: TRBV9
J: TRBJ2-1
D: -
length: 14
size: -
DNA: TGTGCCAGCAGCGTAGTTCTAGATTCGAATGAGCAGTTCTTC
CDR3: CASSVVLDSNEQFF

V: TRBV6-2/TRBV6-3
J: TRBJ1-5
D: -
length: 14
size: -
DNA: TGTGCCAGCAGTTACGTATCCCTATATCAGCCCCAGCATTTT
CDR3: CASSYVSLYQPQHF

V: TRBV11-2
J: TRBJ1-3
D: TRBD1
length: 16
size: once
DNA: TGTGCCAGCAGCTCCCTCGGGACAGGGGGACTAAACACCATATATTTT
CDR3: CASSSLGTGGLNTIYF

V: TRBV19
J: TRBJ2-3
D: -
length: 17
size: -
DNA: TGTGCCAGTAGTTCTAGAGCCCGGCGGGGAAGCACAGATACGCAGTATTTT
CDR3: CASSSRARRGSTDTQYF

V: TRBV18
J: TRBJ2-3
D: TRBD1
length: 14
size: -
DNA: TGTGCCAGCTCCGGGACAGCCCCTCCAGATACGCAGTATTTT
CDR3: CASSGTAPPDTQYF

V: TRBV6-5
J: TRBJ2-1
D: TRBD1
length: 14
size: -
DNA: TGTGCCAGCAGTTGGGACAGGGTCTTCAATGAGCAGTTCTTC
CDR3: CASSWDRVFNEQFF

V: TRBV2
J: TRBJ2-7
D: -
length: 13
size: -
DNA: TGTGCCAGCAAAACACCCCGCGGCCACGAGCAGTACTTC
CDR3: CASKTPRGHEQYF

V: TRBV20-1
J: TRBJ2-1
D: -
length: 14
size: -
DNA: TGCAGTGCTAGTGCGGCAAAAGGGGGCAATGAGCAGTTCTTC
CDR3: CSASAAKGGNEQFF

V: TRBV28
J: TRBJ1-3
D: -
length: 14
size: once
DNA: TGTGCCAGCAGTTTAGGCACCGCCAGGAACACCATATATTTT
CDR3: CASSLGTARNTIYF

V: TRBV5-1
J: TRBJ2-2
D: -
length: 15
size: -
DNA: TGCGCCAGCAGCCCGCAGGGGACGAACACCGGGGAGCTGTTTTTT
CDR3: CASSPQGTNTGELFF

V: TRBV19
J: TRBJ2-7
D: -
length: 16
size: -
DNA: TGTGCCAGTAGTATGATACCCGGGGAAAGGACCTACGAGCAGTACTTC
CDR3: CASSMIPGERTYEQYF

V: TRBV5-6
J: TRBJ2-4
D: -
length: 16
size: -
DNA: TGTGCCAGCAGCGTTTACAGTTACCTAGCCAAAAACATTCAGTACTTC
CDR3: CASSVYSYLAKNIQYF

V: TRBV19
J: TRBJ2-5
D: TRBD1
length: 16
size: once
DNA: TGTGCCAGTAGTGCGAAGGACAGGGGAATTAAAGAGACCCAGTACTTC
CDR3: CASSAKDRGIKETQYF

V: TRBV25-1
J: TRBJ2-7
D: TRBD2
length: 16
size: once
DNA: TGTGCCAGCAGGGGGACTAGCGGGAGGGCAGGGGGCGAGCAGTACTTC
CDR3: CASRGTSGRAGGEQYF

V: TRBV24-1
J: TRBJ2-3
D: TRBD2
length: 16
size: -
DNA: TGTGCCACCAGTGATCGACTAGCGGGAGTGTCAGATACGCAGTATTTT
CDR3: CATSDRLAGVSDTQYF

V: TRBV12-3/TRBV12-4
J: TRBJ1-2
D: -
length: 12
size: -
DNA: TGTGCCAGCAGTTCAGGGACAAGGGCCGACACCTTC
CDR3: CASSSGTRADTF

V: TRBV10-1
J: TRBJ2-4
D: -
length: 13
size: -
DNA: TGCGCCAGCAGTCCCGTTCCAAGGGGCATTCAGTACTTC
CDR3: CASSPVPRGIQYF

V: TRBV21-1
J: TRBJ2-7
D: -
length: 15
size: -
DNA: TGTGCCAGCAGCCCGAGTAGGGGGACTAGCGGCGAGCAGTACTTC
CDR3: CASSPSRGTSGEQYF

V: TRBV24-1
J: TRBJ2-1
D: TRBD1
length: 16
size: -
DNA: TGTGCCACCAGTGATTTATCGGACAGGGGCCACTCGGAGCAGTTCTTC
CDR3: CATSDLSDRGHSEQFF

V: TRBV28
J: TRBJ2-7
D: TRBD1
length: 16
size: -
DNA: TGTGCCAGCAGTCACGCAGGGGGCGGAAGCTCCTACGAGCAGTACTTC
CDR3: CASSHAGGGSSYEQYF

V: TRBV6-2/TRBV6-3
J: TRBJ2-1
D: -
length: 17
size: -
DNA: TGTGCCAGCAGTTACTCGCGGGGTAGGAGCTCCTACAATGAGCAGTTCTTC
CDR3: CASSYSRGRSSYNEQFF

V: TRBV24-1
J: TRBJ1-2
D: -
length: 12
size: -
DNA: TGTGCCACCAGTGAGGCGGAGTATGGCTACACCTTC
CDR3: CATSEAEYGYTF

V: TRBV11-3
J: TRBJ1-1
D: TRBD1
length: 16
size: -
DNA: TGTGCCAGCAGCCTTCTACAGGGGGCCCCGGGGACTGAAGCTTTCTTT
CDR3: CASSLLQGAPGTEAFF

V: TRBV19
J: TRBJ1-1
D: -
length: 13
size: -
DNA: TGTGCCAGTAGTAACGAGGGTTGGTCTGAAGCTTTCTTT
CDR3: CASSNEGWSEAFF

V: TRBV25-1
J: TRBJ2-7
D: TRBD2
length: 13
size: -
DNA: TGTGCCACCCGACTAGCGGCGGCCTACGAGCAGTACTTC
CDR3: CATRLAAAYEQYF

V: TRBV11-2
J: TRBJ2-3
D: -
length: 17
size: -
DNA: TGTGCCAGCAGCTCACAATCTTTCGGGGAGCTCACAGATACGCAGTATTTT
CDR3: CASSSQSFGELTDTQYF

V: TRBV6-4
J: TRBJ1-1
D: TRBD1
length: 15
size: -
DNA: TGTGCCAGCAGTCTTGACGGGACAGGGGTAACTGAAGCTTTCTTT
CDR3: CASSLDGTGVTEAFF

V: TRBV21-1
J: TRBJ1-3
D: -
length: 12
size: -
DNA: TGTGCCAGCAGCCTCGTCGGAGACACCATATATTTT
CDR3: CASSLVGDTIYF

V: TRBV19
J: TRBJ2-5
D: TRBD2
length: 17
size: -
DNA: TGTGCCAGTAGTATAGTTGGACTAGGTGGTATCGGAGAGACCCAGTACTTC
CDR3: CASSIVGLGGIGETQYF

V: TRBV5-1
J: TRBJ1-1
D: TRBD1
length: 15
size: -
DNA: TGCGCCAGCAGCTCCGGGACAGGGGTTAGAACTGAAGCTTTCTTT
CDR3: CASSSGTGVRTEAFF

V: TRBV12-3/TRBV12-4
J: TRBJ1-3
D: -
length: 12
size: -
DNA: TGTGCCAGCAGCTCCAGGGTTGACACCATATATTTT
CDR3: CASSSRVDTIYF

V: TRBV28
J: TRBJ2-3
D: -
length: 14
size: -
DNA: TGTGCCAGCAGCCTGGGGGGGCCCACAGATACGCAGTATTTT
CDR3: CASSLGGPTDTQYF

V: TRBV3-1/TRBV3-2
J: TRBJ1-4
D: -
length: 14
size: -
DNA: TGTGCCAGCAGCCGTGCCGGGTCCTACGGAAAACTGTTTTTT
CDR3: CASSRAGSYGKLFF

V: TRBV18
J: TRBJ1-1
D: -
length: 15
size: -
DNA: TGTGCCAGCTCACCAAGCGGGACACCGAACACTGAAGCTTTCTTT
CDR3: CASSPSGTPNTEAFF

V: TRBV6-5
J: TRBJ2-3
D: -
length: 15
size: -
DNA: TGTGCCAGCAGTTACACGCGACAGAACACAGATACGCAGTATTTT
CDR3: CASSYTRQNTDTQYF

V: TRBV6-5
J: TRBJ1-5
D: TRBD1
length: 14
size: -
DNA: TGTGCCAGCAGTTCCGACAGGGGGTTCCAGCCCCAGCATTTT
CDR3: CASSSDRGFQPQHF

V: TRBV3-1/TRBV3-2
J: TRBJ2-2
D: -
length: 16
size: once
DNA: TGTGCCAGCAGCCAAGGTGGGCAGACGAACACCGGGGAGCTGTTTTTT
CDR3: CASSQGGQTNTGELFF